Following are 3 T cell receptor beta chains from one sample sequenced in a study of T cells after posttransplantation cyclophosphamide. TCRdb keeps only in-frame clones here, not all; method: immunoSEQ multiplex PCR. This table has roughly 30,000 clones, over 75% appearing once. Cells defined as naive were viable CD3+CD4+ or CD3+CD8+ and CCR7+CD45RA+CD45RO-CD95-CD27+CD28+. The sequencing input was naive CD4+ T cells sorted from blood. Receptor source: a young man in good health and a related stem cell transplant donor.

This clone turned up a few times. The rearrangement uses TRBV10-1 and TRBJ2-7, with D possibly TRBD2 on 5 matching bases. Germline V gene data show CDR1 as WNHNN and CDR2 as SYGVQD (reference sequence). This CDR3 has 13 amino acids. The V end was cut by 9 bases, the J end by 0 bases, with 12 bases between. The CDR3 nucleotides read TGCGCCAGGAGGACTCTTGACTCCTACGAGCAGTACTTC. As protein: CARRTLDSYEQYF.

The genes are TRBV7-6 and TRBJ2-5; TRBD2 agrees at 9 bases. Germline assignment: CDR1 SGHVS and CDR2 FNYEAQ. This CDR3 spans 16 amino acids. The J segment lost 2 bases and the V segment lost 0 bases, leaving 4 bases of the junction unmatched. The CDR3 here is CASSLASGGPQETQYF. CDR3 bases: TGTGCCAGCAGCTTAGCGAGCGGGGGGCCTCAAGAGACCCAGTACTTC.

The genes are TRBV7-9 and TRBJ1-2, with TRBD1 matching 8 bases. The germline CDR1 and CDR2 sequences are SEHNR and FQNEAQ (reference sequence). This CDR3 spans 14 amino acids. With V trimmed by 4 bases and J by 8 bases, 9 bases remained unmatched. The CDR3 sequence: CASSSWTGIGGYTF. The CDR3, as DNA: TGTGCCAGCAGCTCGTGGACAGGGATAGGGGGCTACACCTTC.